These 8 T cell receptor beta chains were all obtained from the same sample, sequenced in a study of identifying expanded T cells in peripheral blood (dated by TCRdb to between 2018 and 2020). The library came from the immunoSEQ multiplex PCR assay. Entries here come from immuneACCESS through TCRdb and include only in-frame sequences with V and J called. Some clones fail to appear in such tables; in the studies checked, an unresolved V gene covers under half of the shortfall, and the cause of the remainder is unknown. The sample table records roughly 100,000 clones; around nine tenths of these occur just once. Jointly, the top ten make up about 4.2% of the sample. The sequencing input was blood. The receptors derive from a person aged 18-70 years in good health.

The rearrangement joins TRBV15 to TRBJ1-1; D is ambiguous. Germline CDR1 and CDR2: LNHNV and YYDKDF (reference sequence). Deletions cut 0 bases from V and 8 bases from J, with 16 bases between. The CDR3 contains 15 residues. The DNA for the CDR3 is TGTGCCACCAGCAGAGAGGGAATGTCCCGTCGGGAAGCTTTCTTT. It yields the protein CATSREGMSRREAFF.

The gene calls are TRBV19 and TRBJ2-2; TRBD1 agrees at 7 bases. The CDR3 runs to 15 residues. Germline CDR1 and CDR2: LNHDA and SQIVND (reference sequence). With V trimmed by 3 bases and J by 2 bases, 3 bases remained unmatched. The CDR3 sequence: CASSMTGTNTGELFF. The CDR3 DNA sequence: TGTGCCAGTAGTATGACAGGGACCAACACCGGGGAGCTGTTTTTT.

In this sample, this clone turned up once. The J gene is TRBJ2-2, the V gene TRBV7-9, with 7 bases aligning to TRBD1. CDR3 length equals 15 residues. CDR1 and CDR2 from the germline V gene are SEHNR and FQNEAQ (reference sequence). V shed 5 bases, J shed 8 bases, and the junction held 11 bases outside the gene matches. In DNA form, the CDR3 reads TGTGCCAGCAGCCTAACCTTGGACAGGCCTGGGGAGCTGTTTTTT. The encoded protein is CASSLTLDRPGELFF. The complete variable domain, with remaining parts taken from reference TRBV7-9 and TRBJ2-2, reads DTGVSQNPRHKITKRGQNVTFRCDPISEHNRLYWYRQTLGQGPEFLTYFQNEAQLEKSRLLSDRFSAERPKGSFSTLEIQRTEQGDSAMYLCASSLTLDRPGELFFGEGSRLTVL.

The chain recombines TRBV5-4 with TRBJ1-4; D unresolved. V was shortened by 4 bases and J by 4 bases, with 11 bases between the two germline ends. CDR3 length: 14 amino acids. Per germline, CDR1 SGHNT and CDR2 YYREEE (reference sequence). The chain's CDR3 is CASSPDGINEKLFF. The CDR3 DNA follows: TGTGCCAGCAGCCCGGACGGAATTAATGAAAAACTGTTTTTT.

In the case of this clone: This CDR3 is missing its conserved last phenylalanine or tryptophan, likely due to a read error. V usage is TRBV20-1 and J usage is TRBJ2-7; D perhaps matches TRBD1 (5 bases). The germline V and J ends were trimmed by 6 bases and 2 bases, with 8 bases remaining between them. Germline V gene data show CDR1 as DFQATT and CDR2 as SNEGSKA (reference sequence). The CDR3 totals 11 residues. The CDR3 nucleotides are TGCAGTGCAGGGGAAACCTACGAGCAGTACCTC. Residues: CSAGETYEQYL.

This sequence joins TRBV5-1 and TRBJ2-1; 8 bases line up with TRBD1. With V trimmed by 0 bases and J by 9 bases, 11 bases remained unmatched. The CDR3 runs to 16 residues. CDR1 SGHRS and CDR2 YFSETQ come from the germline V gene. Here the CDR3 reads CASSLGPWTGPGEQFF. The CDR3 DNA is TGCGCCAGCAGCTTGGGCCCCTGGACAGGGCCTGGTGAGCAGTTCTTC.

This chain's CDR3 is CASSQDIWDQFSYNEQFF. In DNA form, the CDR3 reads TGTGCCAGCAGCCAAGATATCTGGGATCAATTCTCCTACAATGAGCAGTTCTTC. The V call is TRBV4-2, the J call TRBJ2-1; no clear D. V was clipped by 0 bases and J by 0 bases, with 15 bases between them. CDR3 length equals 18 residues. Germline loops: CDR1 LGHNA, CDR2 YNFKEQ.

V is TRBV25-1 and J is TRBJ2-2; 8 bases align to TRBD1. Losses at the gene ends were 2 bases for V and 1 base for J; bases not matched to a gene: 0. Germline loops: CDR1 MGHDK, CDR2 SYGVNS. This CDR3 has 15 amino acids. In DNA, the CDR3 is TGTGCCAGCAGTGAAACAGGGGGGAACACCGGGGAGCTGTTTTTT. It is translated as CASSETGGNTGELFF. The full variable domain, in which reference TRBV25-1 and TRBJ2-2 provide the parts outside the CDR3, is EADIYQTPRYLVIGTGKKITLECSQTMGHDKMYWYQQDPGMELHLIHYSYGVNSTEKGDLSSESTVSRIRTEHFPLTLESARPSHTSQYLCASSETGGNTGELFFGEGSRLTVL.